These 12 T cell receptor beta chains were all obtained from the same sample, sequenced in a study of monozygotic twins with inflammatory bowel disease. Reanalyzing the 5' RACE reads, TCRdb keeps one entry per CDR3 protein, without DNA. Its table lists approximately 400,000 distinct CDR3 sequences. The sample comprised blood. Receptor source: a human donor with ulcerative colitis or Crohn's disease, or a healthy co-twin of an affected twin (not recorded which).

The chain carries TRBV7-2 and TRBJ2-7; the TRBD1 assignment by TCRdb is unverifiable without DNA. The CDR3 loop spans 12 amino acids. Germline lookup yields CDR1 SGHTA and CDR2 FQGNSA. This CDR3 reads CASSLDRVEQYF.

The chain carries TRBV20-1 and TRBJ2-5; there is no DNA to check the TCRdb D call of TRBD2. The CDR3 runs 16 residues. In germline, CDR1 is DFQATT, CDR2 SNEGSKA (reference sequence). This CDR3 is CSASAPGGAGQETQYF.

The genes are TRBV29-1 and TRBJ2-2; TCRdb picks TRBD1, but there is no DNA to check that call. Germline CDR1 SQVTM, CDR2 ANQGSEA. This CDR3 has 18 residues. The CDR3 is CSVSGTGRFGESTGELFF.

This sequence joins TRBV29-1 and TRBJ1-3; there is no DNA to check the TCRdb D call of TRBD1. Per germline, CDR1 SQVTM and CDR2 ANQGSEA. The CDR3 covers 12 residues. The CDR3 is CSVPWAGNTIYF.

This rearrangement joins TRBV10-3 to TRBJ2-2; TCRdb lists TRBD1, though no DNA is available to test this call. The V gene's germline CDR1 is ENHRY and CDR2 SYGVKD. The CDR3 is 13 residues long. This CDR3 is CAIKGGVTGELFF.

V usage is TRBV28 and J usage is TRBJ1-2; TCRdb's D call of TRBD1 is untestable without DNA. CDR3 size: 14 residues. Germline CDR1 MDHEN, CDR2 SYDVKM. The CDR3 loop is CASSPPGPNYGYTF.

The chain employs TRBV11-2 and TRBJ2-1. Germline V lookup: CDR1 SGHAT, CDR2 FQNNGV. The CDR3 has 18 amino acids. The CDR3 sequence: CASSLETRTVSSYNEQFF.

V usage is TRBV30 and J usage is TRBJ1-5; TCRdb selects TRBD1, and the lack of DNA leaves this call unchecked. CDR1 is GTSNPN and CDR2 is SVGIG in the germline V gene (reference sequence). The CDR3 contains 15 residues. CDR3 residues: CAWSVNRGSNQPQHF.

V gene TRBV12-3 or TRBV12-4 combines with J gene TRBJ1-1. The CDR3 is 15 amino acids. CDR3 region: CASSLIRGPSAEAFF.

The gene calls are TRBV7-6 and TRBJ2-3. The CDR3 sequence is 13 residues long. CDR1 is SGHVS and CDR2 is FNYEAQ in the germline V gene. The CDR3 spells CASSLEVADTQYF.

The chain combines TRBV7-9 with TRBJ2-2; TCRdb's D gene call, TRBD1, goes unchecked for lack of DNA. There are 14 residues in the CDR3. Looked up from germline, CDR1 is SEHNR and CDR2 is FQNEAQ (reference sequence). The CDR3 region is CASSGDIPTGELFF. Full variable domain (outside the CDR3, taken from reference TRBV7-9 and TRBJ2-2): DTGVSQNPRHKITKRGQNVTFRCDPISEHNRLYWYRQTLGQGPEFLTYFQNEAQLEKSRLLSDRFSAERPKGSFSTLEIQRTEQGDSAMYLCASSGDIPTGELFFGEGSRLTVL.

V and J are TRBV7-2 and TRBJ2-1. CDR3 length: 13 amino acids. Germline V gene data show CDR1 as SGHTA and CDR2 as FQGNSA. This chain's CDR3 is CASSPRTENEQFF.